Listed below are T cell receptor beta chains from one sample, sequenced in a study of molecular identifiers for immune sequencing clone quantification. Using its own MiXCR run on the PCR reads, TCRdb lists one record per CDR3 protein. This repertoire shows just under 650,000 distinct CDR3 sequences, about 20% found once; its top ten account for 0.7% to 1%. Sequenced input: naive CD8+ T cells from blood, with Jurkat cell RNA spiked in. Receptors were obtained from a human donor in good health. Some libraries in this study had Jurkat cell RNA spiked in. Each CDR3 is given without its conserved first and last residue.

TRBV7-2,TRBJ2-7,ASSGRETFYEQY
TRBV5-1,TRBJ2-7,ASSVGARRTDEQY
TRBV27,TRBJ2-7,ASSLYAAGGSEQY
TRBV6-2/TRBV6-3,TRBJ2-2,ASSYSSAGYTGELF
TRBV14,TRBJ2-7,ASSQETSGSLNEQY
TRBV2,TRBJ1-1,ASIGIMNTEAF
TRBV19,TRBJ2-2,ASSIAMNTGELF
TRBV9,TRBJ2-7,ASSYSTTPYEQY
TRBV7-2,TRBJ2-3,ASSLVSSLAVTDTQY
TRBV28,TRBJ2-1,ASRRGSSDEQF
TRBV27,TRBJ2-3,ASSLGAGISTDTQY
TRBV6-2/TRBV6-3,TRBJ2-2,ASSRGSANTGELF
TRBV5-6,TRBJ2-7,ASSVGAGLYEQY
TRBV20-1,TRBJ2-3,SARPGRTTISTDTQY
TRBV20-1,TRBJ1-6,SARDPWTGSNSPLH
TRBV6-2/TRBV6-3,TRBJ1-1,ASSYQDWGTEAF
TRBV20-1,TRBJ2-1,SARDLAGDVNEQF
TRBV12-3/TRBV12-4,TRBJ2-7,ASSFRGYEQY
TRBV6-2/TRBV6-3,TRBJ1-5,ASTGGVTMAQH
TRBV11-2,TRBJ2-3,ASSLGVRVSTDTQY
TRBV6-5,TRBJ2-7,ASSFGPAIYEQY
TRBV7-9,TRBJ2-1,ASSLKGAYNEQF
TRBV5-4,TRBJ1-2,ASRSGTMDAYGYT
TRBV12-3/TRBV12-4,TRBJ1-3,ASSLTAGPGNTIY
TRBV27,TRBJ1-1,ASSLVGGPEAF
TRBV27,TRBJ1-1,ASSSRTATRPNTEAF
TRBV5-1,TRBJ2-7,ASSLMGQGHYEQY
TRBV19,TRBJ2-7,ASSLGTGESYEQY
TRBV4-3,TRBJ2-7,ASSQGGRPDVQY
TRBV4-1,TRBJ2-7,ASSPGADTYEQY
TRBV19,TRBJ2-3,ASSAGASTDTQY
TRBV9,TRBJ2-3,ASSAPLAASTDTQY
TRBV28,TRBJ2-4,ASSPSVNSIQY
TRBV12-3/TRBV12-4,TRBJ2-1,ASSLEGSTSYNEQF
TRBV2,TRBJ2-2,ASSAASYTGELF
TRBV6-1,TRBJ2-5,ASARDRTQETQY
TRBV6-2/TRBV6-3,TRBJ2-7,ASSYPDIPYEQC
TRBV20-1,TRBJ2-4,SASIRALAKNIQY
TRBV11-2,TRBJ2-5,ASSLVLAGAYQETQY
TRBV7-2,TRBJ2-7,ASSWYGRNSYEQY
TRBV11-2,TRBJ2-7,ASSSMGGPTYEQY
TRBV6-2/TRBV6-3,TRBJ2-7,ASSSPGEVGEQY
TRBV6-2/TRBV6-3,TRBJ1-1,ASSWGQANTEAF
TRBV19,TRBJ1-5,ASSMAGRSNQPQH
TRBV4-1,TRBJ1-2,ASSQDEGGNYGYT
TRBV30,TRBJ2-7,AWSAGIGTYEQY
TRBV4-3,TRBJ2-1,ASSPGGGGAYNEQF
TRBV24-1,TRBJ2-3,ATSDIGVDTQY
TRBV12-3/TRBV12-4,TRBJ2-7,ASSSERHYEQY
TRBV25-1,TRBJ2-3,ASSELAVTDTQY
TRBV9,TRBJ2-5,ASSVGSRTRQETQY
TRBV5-5,TRBJ2-7,ASSLEWVGRHEQY
TRBV4-1,TRBJ2-3,ASSQDGTGKMFDTQY
TRBV9,TRBJ2-2,ASSSQAAGGILTGELF